The 32 T cell receptor beta chains presented below share a single source sample, sequenced in a study of blood T cells in healthy people across ages. A sample-barcoded 5' primer and a J-beta primer mix were used in a second PCR of about 7 to 12 cycles. TCRdb analysed the 5' RACE reads with MiXCR anew, one entry per CDR3 protein. In the table there are approximately 350,000 distinct CDR3 sequences, about 55% of which are singletons. The sample comprised blood. The receptor set was obtained from a man aged 55 to 70 in good health.

This clonotype was picked up a small number of times. The chain combines TRBV7-9 with TRBJ2-7, with D perhaps matching TRBD1 (6 bases). Trimming stripped 4 bases from V and 2 bases from J, with 15 bases between. CDR1 is SEHNR, CDR2 FQNEAQ, per germline (reference sequence). The CDR3 has 15 residues. This CDR3 reads CASSSYRDTTYEQYF. CDR3 sequence (DNA): TGTGCCAGCAGCTCTTACCGGGACACCACCTACGAGCAGTACTTC.

V usage is TRBV23-1 and J usage is TRBJ2-7; 7 bases fit TRBD1. TRBV23-1 is marked as an open reading frame, function uncertain. The V gene end was trimmed by 0 bases and the J gene end by 2 bases; junction bases not matched to a gene: 13. This CDR3 has 18 amino acids. CDR3 in DNA: TGCGCCAGCAGTCAATCCCGAGACGGGGCAGGGGGAACCTACGAGCAGTACTTC. Translating it yields CASSQSRDGAGGTYEQYF.

The chain has TRBV7-2 and TRBJ2-7, with 9 bases aligning to TRBD1. V was clipped by 3 bases and J by 3 bases; unmatched bases: 6. This CDR3 is 15 amino acids long. CDR1 SGHTA and CDR2 FQGNSA come from the germline V gene. The CDR3 sequence: CASSLGQGRLYEQYF. The DNA of the CDR3 is TGTGCCAGCAGCTTGGGACAGGGCCGGCTCTACGAGCAGTACTTC.

The genes are TRBV19 and TRBJ2-7, with D possibly being TRBD1 (6 bases). Germline CDR1 reads LNHDA; CDR2 reads SQIVND (reference sequence). This CDR3 contains 15 residues. Trimming pared 6 bases from V and 2 bases from J, leaving 17 bases between. The CDR3 DNA reads as TGTGCCAGTAGCCTTTGGGGGCAGGGAACCTACGAGCAGTACTTC. It encodes CASSLWGQGTYEQYF.

This clonotype was observed a few times. At one of its ends the junction is not consistent with the germline gene, which may arise from a read error. The V and J genes are TRBV7-7 and TRBJ1-4; D is uncertain. The length of the CDR3 is 13 residues. Germline CDR1 is SSHAT and CDR2 is FNYEAQ (reference sequence). CDR3 loop: CASSLGGNEKLFF. The CDR3 bases are TGTGCTAGCAGCTTGGGCGGTAATGAAAAACTGTTTTTT.

This clonotype has ten or more counts. The gene calls are TRBV7-9 and TRBJ1-2, with unresolved D. Germline-derived CDR1 and CDR2 are SEHNR and FQNEAQ (reference sequence). Trimming took 3 bases from V and 4 from J, leaving 21 bases between them. The CDR3 has 17 amino acids. The CDR3: CASSFERRRINSYGYTF. CDR3 sequence (DNA): TGTGCCAGCAGCTTCGAGCGACGGAGGATTAACTCCTATGGCTACACCTTC.

V usage is TRBV5-1 and J usage is TRBJ2-1; TRBD2 might be the D (6 bases). Trimming cost V 5 bases and J 8 bases, with 8 bases left between them. This CDR3 has 11 residues. Germline V gene lookup returns CDR1 SGHRS and CDR2 YFSETQ. This chain's CDR3 is CASSERDEQFF. CDR3 in DNA: TGCGCCAGCAGTGAGCGGGATGAGCAGTTCTTC.

The chain recombines TRBV9 with TRBJ2-1; 7 bases are shared with TRBD2. Germline V gene data show CDR1 as SGDLS and CDR2 as YYNGEE. The CDR3 runs to 13 residues. Losses at the gene ends were 3 bases for V and 9 bases for J; bases not matched to a gene: 6. The CDR3 loop is CASSGTTGGEQFF. The CDR3 region has the DNA TGTGCCAGCAGCGGCACCACGGGGGGTGAGCAGTTCTTC.

This clonotype came up a few times. The chain combines TRBV12-3 or TRBV12-4 with TRBJ2-3, with unresolved D. The germline V and J ends were trimmed by 3 bases and 3 bases, with 13 bases remaining between them. The CDR3 runs to 15 residues. CDR3 in DNA: TGTGCCAGCAGTTTTACGGCGGACGAGACAGATACGCAGTATTTT. Amino acids: CASSFTADETDTQYF.

This clonotype turned up a few times. V is TRBV6-5 and J is TRBJ1-1, with TRBD1 matching 7 bases. Germline trimming cut 10 bases from V and 10 bases from J; bases unmatched to any gene: 6. Germline assignment: CDR1 MNHEY and CDR2 SVGAGI. This CDR3 region has 10 residues. Here the CDR3 reads CATYDRAAFF. The DNA for the CDR3 is TGTGCCACCTACGACAGGGCAGCTTTCTTT.

V usage is TRBV5-1 and J usage is TRBJ1-2; no firm D call. Trimming pared 4 bases from V and 2 bases from J, leaving 9 bases between. The germline gives CDR1 SGHRS, CDR2 YFSETQ. The CDR3 has 13 residues. The CDR3 DNA sequence: TGCGCCAGCAGCAAGGGAGTAAACTATGGCTACACCTTC. Its translation is CASSKGVNYGYTF.

The chain carries TRBV20-1 and TRBJ2-3; TRBD2 agrees at 8 bases. CDR1 and CDR2 (germline): DFQATT, SNEGSKA (reference sequence). The CDR3 contains 15 residues. The V and J ends lost 2 bases and 3 bases, in that order; junction bases with no gene match: 7. CDR3 coding DNA: TGCAGTGCTAGATCGAGCGGGAGAGGTACAGATACGCAGTATTTT. Protein sequence: CSARSSGRGTDTQYF.

Only a few counts were recorded for this clonotype. The chain employs TRBV10-3 and TRBJ2-3; a weak D match, TRBD1 (5 bases). CDR3 size: 12 residues. Germline-derived CDR1 and CDR2 are ENHRY and SYGVKD. The V and J ends lost 6 bases and 2 bases respectively, with 6 bases between them. The CDR3 region is CAIRDNTDTQYF. In DNA, the CDR3 is TGTGCCATCAGGGACAACACAGATACGCAGTATTTT.

The rearrangement joins TRBV27 to TRBJ1-4; D might be TRBD1 (6 bases). V lost 6 bases and J lost 5, with 13 bases in between. Germline assignment: CDR1 MNHEY and CDR2 SMNVEV (reference sequence). The CDR3 contains 14 residues. CDR3 nucleotide sequence: TGTGCCAGCAGCATGAGGACAGCGAATGAAAAACTGTTTTTT. This translates into CASSMRTANEKLFF.

This clonotype was detected ten times or more. This sequence joins TRBV5-1 and TRBJ2-7; 7 nucleotides line up with TRBD1. This CDR3 spans 14 amino acids. CDR1 is SGHRS, CDR2 YFSETQ, per germline. The V segment lost 4 bases and the J segment 5 bases; nucleotides outside the gene matches: 9. The CDR3 here is CASSLGNRGNEQYF. The CDR3 DNA reads TGCGCCAGCAGCCTAGGTAACAGGGGTAACGAGCAGTACTTC.

The rearrangement links TRBV6-1 to TRBJ2-6; D perhaps matches TRBD1 (6 bases). CDR3 length equals 19 residues. V was cut by 4 bases and J by 1 base, with 20 bases left in between. From germline, CDR1 is MNHNS and CDR2 SASEGT. Here the CDR3 DNA reads TGTGCCAGCAGTGGCCTTGGGGGCAGGGTAAGGTCTGGGGCCAACGTCCTGACTTTC. It encodes CASSGLGGRVRSGANVLTF.

This chain links TRBV6-2 or TRBV6-3 with TRBJ2-5, with no clear D. CDR1 MNHEY and CDR2 SVGEGT come from the germline V gene. This CDR3 contains 11 residues. V shed 7 bases and J shed 4 bases, with 7 bases lying between them. CDR3 sequence: CASTPGETQYF. CDR3 bases: TGTGCCAGCACCCCCGGAGAGACCCAGTACTTC.

The chain has TRBV11-2 and TRBJ2-1; TRBD1 matches 11 bases. This CDR3 region has 14 residues. Germline CDR1 SGHAT, CDR2 FQNNGV. With V trimmed by 4 bases and J by 5 bases, 1 base remained unmatched. CDR3 amino acids: CASSSDRGHNEQFF. The CDR3 region has the DNA TGTGCCAGCAGCTCGGACAGGGGGCACAATGAGCAGTTCTTC.

A word on this clonotype: A much larger clone sits a single nucleotide away, making a read error possible. This chain connects TRBV7-2 to TRBJ2-2, with D possibly TRBD2 on 6 matching bases. The CDR3 extends over 14 amino acids. Trimming shortened V by 2 bases and J by 6 bases, and 10 bases separated the two germline ends. Per the germline V gene, CDR1 is SGHTA and CDR2 is FQGNSA. CDR3 sequence: CASSLSGVAGELFF. Here the CDR3 DNA reads TGTGCCAGCAGCTTATCGGGAGTTGCCGGGGAGCTGTTTTTT.

This chain connects TRBV5-6 to TRBJ2-7; 9 bases agree with TRBD2. Germline V lookup: CDR1 SGHDT, CDR2 YYEEEE. Losses at the gene ends were 4 bases for V and 1 base for J; bases not matched to a gene: 12. There are 17 residues in the CDR3. CDR3 amino acids: CASSQSNLAGRSYEQYF. CDR3 DNA sequence: TGTGCCAGCAGCCAGTCGAATCTAGCGGGACGGTCCTACGAGCAGTACTTC.

V gene TRBV6-2 or TRBV6-3 combines with J gene TRBJ1-1; D is unclear. The CDR3 loop spans 14 amino acids. V lost 2 bases to trimming and J lost 10 bases, with 17 bases between them. The V gene's germline CDR1 is MNHEY and CDR2 SVGEGT. The CDR3 DNA sequence: TGTGCCAGCAGTTACGACGGCAGGACCCTGGGAGCTTTCTTT. Translated, it gives CASSYDGRTLGAFF.

The CDR3 bases are TGTGCCAGCAGCGTAGCGTCAGTCCAGGGTGGCTACACCTTC. It codes for CASSVASVQGGYTF. The rearrangement joins TRBV9 to TRBJ1-2, with D possibly TRBD1 on 5 matching bases. Germline CDR1 and CDR2: SGDLS and YYNGEE. The CDR3 consists of 14 residues. The V gene lost 0 bases and the J gene lost 7 bases, with 13 bases spanning the gap.

V usage is TRBV12-3 or TRBV12-4 and J usage is TRBJ2-3, with unresolved D. Trimming removed 2 bases at V and 0 bases at J, with 18 bases between. This CDR3 has 18 residues. The CDR3 region has the DNA TGTGCCAGCAGTTTATACCCTCCAGGTCTCCTGAGCACAGATACGCAGTATTTT. Translation: CASSLYPPGLLSTDTQYF.

This sequence joins TRBV20-1 and TRBJ2-5, with TRBD2 identical over 7 bases. J was trimmed by 2 bases and V by 5 bases; bases with no gene match: 8. The CDR3 totals 14 residues. Germline V CDR1 and CDR2: DFQATT, SNEGSKA (reference sequence). In nucleotides, the CDR3 is TGCAGTGCTTTCCAGCGGGGCCCACAAGAGACCCAGTACTTC. Translated: CSAFQRGPQETQYF.

The J gene is TRBJ2-3, the V gene TRBV5-1; maybe TRBD1 (6 bases). The V and J ends lost 7 bases and 2 bases respectively, with 14 bases between them. In germline, CDR1 is SGHRS, CDR2 YFSETQ. The CDR3 loop spans 14 amino acids. The CDR3 DNA reads as TGCGCCAGCGGACCGGGACACTCCACAGATACGCAGTATTTT. This sequence encodes CASGPGHSTDTQYF.

The chain is built from TRBV20-1 and TRBJ1-2; TRBD1 is a possible D gene (5 bases). Germline values: CDR1 DFQATT, CDR2 SNEGSKA (reference sequence). The CDR3 length is 13 residues. V was pared by 0 bases and J by 8 bases, with 13 bases between. As DNA, the CDR3 is TGCAGTGCTAGAGATATCAGGGTAAAAGGCTACACCTTC. Its translation: CSARDIRVKGYTF.

This clonotype was detected ten times or more. The chain is built from TRBV6-5 and TRBJ1-2; D possibly corresponds to TRBD1 (5 bases). The CDR3 has 11 residues. Trimming cost V 7 bases and J 8 bases, with 11 bases left between them. Germline loops: CDR1 MNHEY, CDR2 SVGAGI. Written as DNA, the CDR3 is TGTGCCAGCACCGGGGGTTCGGGCTACACCTTC. It codes for CASTGGSGYTF.

This clonotype was picked up a small number of times. The chain employs TRBV29-1 and TRBJ1-1; 7 bases line up with TRBD1. J was trimmed by 8 bases and V by 5 bases; bases with no gene match: 5. The CDR3 totals 11 residues. The V gene's germline CDR1 is SQVTM and CDR2 ANQGSEA. The CDR3 nucleotides read TGCAGCGTTCGCAAGACAGGGGAAGCTTTCTTT. This sequence encodes CSVRKTGEAFF.

The chain joins TRBV10-3 to TRBJ1-5; perhaps TRBD1 as D (6 bases). The CDR3 has 13 amino acids. The germline V gene has CDR1 ENHRY and CDR2 SYGVKD. With 0 bases removed from V and 10 bases from J, the gap between germline ends came to 10 bases. The CDR3 sequence is CAISESGGHPQHF. The CDR3, as DNA: TGTGCCATCAGTGAGTCAGGGGGTCACCCCCAGCATTTT.

The V gene is TRBV20-1, the J gene TRBJ1-1; D is ambiguous. The CDR3 is 12 residues long. CDR1 is DFQATT and CDR2 is SNEGSKA in the germline V gene (reference sequence). V lost 5 bases and J lost 3, with 10 bases in between. The CDR3, as DNA: TGCAGTGCTTTCCGGGGTGACACTGAAGCTTTCTTT. Its translation: CSAFRGDTEAFF.

This clonotype was recorded at least ten times. The chain carries TRBV6-5 and TRBJ2-1; 9 nucleotides align to TRBD2. The CDR3 runs 17 residues. The germline CDR1 and CDR2 sequences are MNHEY and SVGAGI. J was trimmed by 2 bases and V by 2 bases; bases with no gene match: 7. CDR3 DNA sequence: TGTGCCAGCAGTTACGGGTCTAGCGGGATGGCCTACAATGAGCAGTTCTTC. Its translation is CASSYGSSGMAYNEQFF.

V usage is TRBV12-3 or TRBV12-4 and J usage is TRBJ2-7; TRBD1 matches 11 bases. The CDR3 is made up of 14 amino acids. V lost 6 bases and J lost 5; bases outside the gene matches: 6. The CDR3 is CASSPDRGLHEQYF. In DNA, the CDR3 is TGTGCCAGCAGCCCGGACAGGGGGCTACACGAGCAGTACTTC.